This TCR beta chain was sequenced in a study of blood T cell repertoires in COVID-19. Study summary: T cells, B-cell-depleted T cells, or PBMCs supplied cDNA or gDNA.

Ages ranged from about 18 to 100 years, with residence in some 25 US areas. In the authors' workflow: The assay estimated nucleated cells by amplifying reference gene primers. Sequenced by immunoSEQ multiplex PCR; TCRdb stores in-frame clones only, minus some. V and J calls and clone size come straight from that table; D and trimming were deduced from the DNA. Counted here are about 190,000 clones, roughly 84% occurring once; the ten biggest clones make up about 3.2%. Sequenced sample: PBMCs or T cells enriched from blood (not recorded which). The TCR originated in a woman aged 25 to 39 who had been exposed to COVID-19.

The CDR3 sequence: CASSQNSGQGNSPLHF. The CDR3 nucleotides read TGTGCCAGCTCACAGAACTCGGGACAGGGGAATTCACCCCTCCACTTT. This chain links TRBV18 with TRBJ1-6, with 10 nucleotides matching TRBD1. CDR3 length: 16 residues. The ends lost 4 bases at V and 7 bases at J; junction bases unmatched: 7. Germline CDR1 KGHSH, CDR2 LQKENI.